This T cell receptor (beta chain) was captured in a study of T-cell reconstitution after alpha-beta-depleted transplantation in children. In this sample, this clonotype turned up many times. The antigen remains undetermined. Whole-study results and caveats: It was reported that alpha-beta T cells came from several hundred expanded graft clones (about two months after transplant). Surviving thymic progenitors and recipient T cells were the source of high TCRbeta diversity at day 60 in some patients. One year post-transplant, T-cell counts and diversity were largely derived from T cells produced anew.

Trimming removed 10 bases at V and 1 base at J, with 3 bases between. This CDR3 contains 10 residues. Preparing the TCRbeta library involved the use of unique molecular identifiers. TCRdb recomputed calls from the PCR reads with MiXCR, one row per CDR3 protein. The sample holds 500,000 to 650,000 distinct CDR3 sequences, 10% to 15% seen once. The input for sequencing was PBMCs, mostly from graft donor cells, taken 360 days after TCRalphabeta/CD19-depleted stem cell transplant. This TCR came from a male patient between 5 and 17 years old who had a stem cell transplant for acute myeloid leukemia, so the T cells may come from the graft donor. The chain carries TRBV12-3 or TRBV12-4 and TRBJ2-3; D is uncertain. The DNA for the CDR3 is TGTGCCACTCGCACAGATACGCAGTATTTT. It yields the protein CATRTDTQYF.